These 4 T cell receptor beta chains were all obtained from the same sample, sequenced in a study of cytomegalovirus exposure and HLA in healthy donors. In the PCR, 60 Vbeta and 13 Jbeta primers were used. The assay was immunoSEQ multiplex PCR, and TCRdb's table has in-frame clones only and misses some. The sample table includes tens of thousands of clones. Specimen: PBMCs. The receptors here all came from a woman aged 45 to 65 in good health and CMV-seropositive.

The chain links TRBV18 to TRBJ2-3; D perhaps matches TRBD1 (5 bases). V was clipped by 3 bases and J by 6 bases, with 7 bases between them. Germline assignment: CDR1 KGHSH and CDR2 LQKENI. The CDR3 is 12 amino acids. The CDR3 loop reads CASSPGLDTQYF. In DNA, the CDR3 is TGTGCCAGCTCACCGGGGCTGGATACGCAGTATTTT.

In DNA form, the CDR3 reads TGTGCCAGTAGTCCGATCGGACAGGTGAATGAGCAGTTCTTC. This encodes CASSPIGQVNEQFF. The chain has TRBV19 and TRBJ2-1; 7 bases fit TRBD1. From germline, CDR1 is LNHDA and CDR2 SQIVND (reference sequence). V gave up 5 bases and J gave up 7 bases; unmatched junction bases: 8. This CDR3 comprises 14 residues.

V gene TRBV4-2 combines with J gene TRBJ2-1; D is possibly TRBD1 (6 bases). Trimming removed 8 bases from V and 5 bases from J, with 22 bases in between. Germline loops: CDR1 LGHNA, CDR2 YNFKEQ. This CDR3 region has 16 residues. CDR3 sequence reads: CASGTFQGRRDNEQFF. In DNA form, the CDR3 reads TGTGCCAGCGGCACCTTCCAGGGGAGAAGGGACAATGAGCAGTTCTTC.

The rearrangement uses TRBV11-2 and TRBJ1-2; 7 bases match TRBD1. This CDR3 spans 13 amino acids. The V gene's germline CDR1 is SGHAT and CDR2 FQNNGV. J was trimmed by 4 bases and V by 5 bases; bases with no gene match: 4. This CDR3 is CASSQGQLYGYTF. Written as DNA, the CDR3 is TGTGCCAGCAGCCAGGGACAGCTCTATGGCTACACCTTC. The variable domain in full, completed from reference TRBV11-2 and TRBJ1-2, reads EAGVAQSPRYKIIEKRQSVAFWCNPISGHATLYWYQQILGQGPKLLIQFQNNGVVDDSQLPKDRFSAERLKGVDSTLKIQPAKLEDSAVYLCASSQGQLYGYTFGSGTRLTVV.